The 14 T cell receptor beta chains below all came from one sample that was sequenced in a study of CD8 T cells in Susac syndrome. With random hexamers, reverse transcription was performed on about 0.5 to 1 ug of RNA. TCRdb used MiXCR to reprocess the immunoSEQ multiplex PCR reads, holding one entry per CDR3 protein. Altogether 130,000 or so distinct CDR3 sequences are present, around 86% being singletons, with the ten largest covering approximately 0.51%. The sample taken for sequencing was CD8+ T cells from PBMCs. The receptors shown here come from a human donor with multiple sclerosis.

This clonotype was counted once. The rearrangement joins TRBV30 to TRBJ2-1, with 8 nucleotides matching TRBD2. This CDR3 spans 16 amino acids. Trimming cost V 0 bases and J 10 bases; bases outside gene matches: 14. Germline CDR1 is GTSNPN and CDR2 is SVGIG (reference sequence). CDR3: CAWSVGAGGTSREQFF. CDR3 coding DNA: TGTGCCTGGAGTGTCGGTGCGGGAGGTACCTCCCGGGAGCAGTTCTTC.

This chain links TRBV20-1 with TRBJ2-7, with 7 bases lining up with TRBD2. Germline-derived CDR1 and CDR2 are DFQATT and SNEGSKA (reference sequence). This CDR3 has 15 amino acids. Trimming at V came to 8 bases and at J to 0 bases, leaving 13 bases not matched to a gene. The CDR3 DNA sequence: TGCAGTAAGAATACCCTAGCGGACGTCTCCTACGAGCAGTACTTC. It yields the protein CSKNTLADVSYEQYF.

In nucleotides, the CDR3 is TGTGCCAGCAGTTACTCCCCCAGGGCCTATGGCTACACCTTC. Translating it yields CASSYSPRAYGYTF. This chain uses TRBV6-5 with TRBJ1-2, with D maybe TRBD1 (5 bases). Per germline, CDR1 MNHEY and CDR2 SVGAGI. The CDR3 extends over 14 amino acids. Between the trimmed V and J ends, which lost 0 bases and 4 bases, there was a span of 9 bases.

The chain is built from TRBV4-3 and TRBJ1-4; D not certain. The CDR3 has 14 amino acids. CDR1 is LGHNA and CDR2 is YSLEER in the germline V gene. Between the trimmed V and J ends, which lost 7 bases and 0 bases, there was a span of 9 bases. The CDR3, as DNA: TGCGCCAGCAAGCAGGACTCAACTAATGAAAAACTGTTTTTT. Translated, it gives CASKQDSTNEKLFF.

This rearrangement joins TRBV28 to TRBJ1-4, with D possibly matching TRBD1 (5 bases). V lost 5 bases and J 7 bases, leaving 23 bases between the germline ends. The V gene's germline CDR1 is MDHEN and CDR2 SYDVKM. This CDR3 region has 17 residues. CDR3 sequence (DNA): TGTGCCAGCAGTAGAGACAGAGGACCATACCCTATTGAAAAACTGTTTTTT. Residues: CASSRDRGPYPIEKLFF. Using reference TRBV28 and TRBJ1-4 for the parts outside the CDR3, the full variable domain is DVKVTQSSRYLVKRTGEKVFLECVQDMDHENMFWYRQDPGLGLRLIYFSYDVKMKEKGDIPEGYSVSREKKERFSLILESASTNQTSMYLCASSRDRGPYPIEKLFFGSGTQLSVL.

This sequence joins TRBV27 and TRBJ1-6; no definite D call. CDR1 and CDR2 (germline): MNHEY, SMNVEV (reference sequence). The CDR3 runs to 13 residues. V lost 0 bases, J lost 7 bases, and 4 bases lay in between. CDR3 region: CASSLSVNSPLHF. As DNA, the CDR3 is TGTGCCAGCAGTTTATCGGTCAATTCACCCCTCCACTTT.

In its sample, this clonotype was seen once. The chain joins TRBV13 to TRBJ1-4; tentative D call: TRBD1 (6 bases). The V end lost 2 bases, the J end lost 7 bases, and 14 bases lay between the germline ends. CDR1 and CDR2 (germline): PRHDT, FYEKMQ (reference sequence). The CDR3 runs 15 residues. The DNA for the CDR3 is TGTGCCAGCAGCTTAAAGGGGGAAGGAGGTGAAAAACTGTTTTTT. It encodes CASSLKGEGGEKLFF.

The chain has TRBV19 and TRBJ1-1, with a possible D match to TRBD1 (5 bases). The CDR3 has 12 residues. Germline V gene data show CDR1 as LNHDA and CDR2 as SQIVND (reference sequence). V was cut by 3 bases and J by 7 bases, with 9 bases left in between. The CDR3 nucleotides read TGTGCCAGTAGTATGGGACCGCTTGAAGCTTTCTTT. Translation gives CASSMGPLEAFF.

The CDR3 here is CASSLIANEKLFF. CDR3 in DNA: TGCGCCAGCAGCCTGATAGCTAATGAAAAACTGTTTTTT. The genes are TRBV4-1 and TRBJ1-4, with D uncertain. In germline, CDR1 is MGHRA, CDR2 YSYEKL. V was shortened by 4 bases and J by 3 bases, with 6 bases between the two germline ends. The CDR3 covers 13 residues.

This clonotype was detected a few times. The CDR3 is CASSLWDGGDTQYF. The CDR3 coding sequence is TGTGCCAGCAGTTTATGGGACGGTGGAGATACGCAGTATTTT. The rearrangement uses TRBV28 and TRBJ2-3, with D unclear. CDR1 and CDR2 from the germline V gene are MDHEN and SYDVKM. Trimming stripped 0 bases from V and 5 bases from J, with 9 bases between. This CDR3 is 14 amino acids long. Filled out from reference TRBV28 and TRBJ2-3, the complete variable domain reads DVKVTQSSRYLVKRTGEKVFLECVQDMDHENMFWYRQDPGLGLRLIYFSYDVKMKEKGDIPEGYSVSREKKERFSLILESASTNQTSMYLCASSLWDGGDTQYFGPGTRLTVL.

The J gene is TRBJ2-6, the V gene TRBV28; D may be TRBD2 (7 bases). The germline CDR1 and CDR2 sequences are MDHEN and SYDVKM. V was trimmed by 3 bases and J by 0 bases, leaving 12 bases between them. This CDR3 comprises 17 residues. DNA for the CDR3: TGTGCCAGCAGTTTCCGCGGGGGCATCTCTGGGGCCAACGTCCTGACTTTC. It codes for CASSFRGGISGANVLTF.

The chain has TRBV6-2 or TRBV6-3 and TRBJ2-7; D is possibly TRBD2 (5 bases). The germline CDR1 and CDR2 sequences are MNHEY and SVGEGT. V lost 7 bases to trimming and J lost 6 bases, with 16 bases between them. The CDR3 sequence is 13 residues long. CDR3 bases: TGTGCCAGCACCTCGGTCCGGAGCGGCGAGCAGTACGTC. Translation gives CASTSVRSGEQYV.

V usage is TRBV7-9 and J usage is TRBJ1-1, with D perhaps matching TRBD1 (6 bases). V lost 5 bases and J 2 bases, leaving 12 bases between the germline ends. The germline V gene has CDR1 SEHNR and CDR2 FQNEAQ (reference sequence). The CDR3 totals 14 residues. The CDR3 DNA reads TGTGCCAGCAGCCCACAGGGCTTTAACACTGAAGCTTTCTTT. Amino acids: CASSPQGFNTEAFF.

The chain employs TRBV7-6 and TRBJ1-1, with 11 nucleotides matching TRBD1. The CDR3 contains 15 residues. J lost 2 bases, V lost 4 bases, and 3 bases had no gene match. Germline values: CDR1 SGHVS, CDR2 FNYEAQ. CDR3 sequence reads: CASSSGQGVNTEAFF. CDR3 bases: TGTGCCAGCAGCTCGGGACAGGGGGTTAACACTGAAGCTTTCTTT.